This is a list of T cell receptor beta chains from one sample in a study of vaccination and CD4 T cells after COVID-19. MiXCR was run by TCRdb on the PCR reads, yielding one entry per CDR3 protein. The sample yields some 20,000 distinct CDR3 sequences, less than 55% seen once. No antigen is known for these receptors. Sequencing was performed on CD4+ T cells from blood, cultured in vitro, taken after SARS-CoV-2 vaccination. All receptors derive from a human donor who had recovered from COVID-19. CDR3s include the opening cysteine and the closing phenylalanine or tryptophan. The order of the fields is D gene, J gene, clone size, V gene, CDR3 protein, CDR3 DNA. The D gene is left open where the match is weak. Size values are once, few and many counts, or a class for expanded clones, and some rows have none.

d_gene: -; j_gene: TRBJ1-2; abundance: -; v_gene: TRBV20-1; CDR3aa: CSARFPGLTLYGYTF; CDR3nt: TGCAGTGCTAGATTTCCGGGCCTAACGTTATATGGCTACACCTTC
d_gene: -; j_gene: TRBJ1-1; abundance: -; v_gene: TRBV7-2; CDR3aa: CASSLMDTEAFF; CDR3nt: TGTGCCAGCAGCTTAATGGACACTGAAGCTTTCTTT
d_gene: -; j_gene: TRBJ2-6; abundance: few; v_gene: TRBV7-9; CDR3aa: CASSGGGGLSGANVLTF; CDR3nt: TGTGCCAGCAGCGGAGGGGGGGGCTTATCTGGGGCCAACGTCCTGACTTTC
d_gene: -; j_gene: TRBJ2-3; abundance: -; v_gene: TRBV24-1; CDR3aa: CATSDSLGLATDTQYF; CDR3nt: TGTGCCACCAGTGATTCCCTCGGGCTAGCTACAGATACGCAGTATTTT
d_gene: -; j_gene: TRBJ2-7; abundance: -; v_gene: TRBV20-1; CDR3aa: CSAPRAGRGEQYF; CDR3nt: TGCAGTGCTCCGAGGGCCGGTCGGGGCGAGCAGTACTTC
d_gene: TRBD1; j_gene: TRBJ1-5; abundance: -; v_gene: TRBV28; CDR3aa: CATRAGGQPQHF; CDR3nt: TGTGCCACCCGAGCAGGGGGTCAGCCCCAGCATTTT
d_gene: TRBD1; j_gene: TRBJ2-1; abundance: -; v_gene: TRBV7-2; CDR3aa: CASRADRGNNEQFF; CDR3nt: TGTGCCAGCAGAGCTGACAGGGGTAACAATGAGCAGTTCTTC
d_gene: -; j_gene: TRBJ2-7; abundance: once; v_gene: TRBV28; CDR3aa: CASTRDSYEQYF; CDR3nt: TGTGCCAGCACGAGGGATTCCTACGAGCAGTACTTC
d_gene: TRBD2; j_gene: TRBJ2-5; abundance: -; v_gene: TRBV5-1; CDR3aa: CASSPGGRGEETQYF; CDR3nt: TGCGCCAGCAGCCCTGGAGGGCGGGGGGAAGAGACCCAGTACTTC
d_gene: TRBD1; j_gene: TRBJ1-3; abundance: -; v_gene: TRBV6-2/TRBV6-3; CDR3aa: CASSETGGLGNTIYF; CDR3nt: TGTGCCAGCAGCGAAACAGGGGGCCTTGGAAACACCATATATTTT
d_gene: -; j_gene: TRBJ1-1; abundance: -; v_gene: TRBV19; CDR3aa: CASSGVGGLEAFF; CDR3nt: TGTGCCAGTAGCGGGGTCGGCGGACTCGAAGCTTTCTTT
d_gene: -; j_gene: TRBJ2-3; abundance: -; v_gene: TRBV20-1; CDR3aa: CSASKGVDTQYF; CDR3nt: TGCAGTGCTAGTAAGGGGGTGGATACGCAGTATTTT
d_gene: -; j_gene: TRBJ1-1; abundance: few; v_gene: TRBV6-1; CDR3aa: CASNPGRLNTEAFF; CDR3nt: TGTGCCAGCAACCCAGGGCGTTTGAACACTGAAGCTTTCTTT
d_gene: TRBD1; j_gene: TRBJ1-1; abundance: -; v_gene: TRBV27; CDR3aa: CASSPYLRDRLPNTEAFF; CDR3nt: TGTGCCAGCAGTCCCTACCTCCGGGACAGGCTCCCGAACACTGAAGCTTTCTTT
d_gene: -; j_gene: TRBJ1-6; abundance: -; v_gene: TRBV2; CDR3aa: CASSDQGRNSPLHF; CDR3nt: TGTGCCAGCAGTGACCAGGGAAGGAATTCACCCCTCCACTTT
d_gene: -; j_gene: TRBJ1-1; abundance: few; v_gene: TRBV10-3; CDR3aa: CAITTGTEAFF; CDR3nt: TGTGCCATCACGACCGGTACTGAAGCTTTCTTT
d_gene: TRBD1; j_gene: TRBJ1-3; abundance: few; v_gene: TRBV20-1; CDR3aa: CSATVTDRGTGNTIYF; CDR3nt: TGCAGTGCTACAGTAACCGACAGGGGCACTGGAAACACCATATATTTT